These 28 T cell receptor beta chains were sequenced from one sample in a study of shared clonotypes between healthy human individuals. Sequenced by immunoSEQ multiplex PCR; TCRdb stores in-frame clones only, minus some. The sample has 650,000 to 750,000 clones, less than 80% seen once. What was sequenced was memory CD4+ T cells sorted from blood. Subset meaning: CD45RA-negative fraction. Every receptor here comes from a woman between 25 and 40 years old in good health.

This clone was detected a few times. The chain is built from TRBV25-1 and TRBJ2-5, with 13 bases lining up with TRBD2. V dropped 2 bases and J dropped 6; count of bases not matched to a gene: 12. Germline CDR1 MGHDK, CDR2 SYGVNS. This CDR3 is 18 amino acids long. The DNA for the CDR3 is TGTGCCAGCAGTGAACGGACTAGCGGGAGAGCTGGCATAAAGACCCAGTACTTC. Translating it yields CASSERTSGRAGIKTQYF.

The chain employs TRBV6-6 and TRBJ1-2; D unresolved. The germline V gene encodes CDR1 MNHNY and CDR2 SVGAGI (reference sequence). With 4 bases removed from V and 7 bases from J, the gap between germline ends came to 16 bases. The CDR3 sequence is 14 residues long. CDR3 amino acids: CASSLGGQAGGYTF. The CDR3 DNA follows: TGTGCCAGCAGTTTGGGAGGCCAGGCGGGTGGCTACACCTTC.

The chain uses TRBV2 and TRBJ2-7, with 13 bases matching TRBD2. J gave up 4 bases and V 6 bases, and 6 bases lay outside the gene matches. CDR1 SNHLY and CDR2 FYNNEI come from the germline V gene. This CDR3 contains 15 residues. The DNA for the CDR3 is TGTGCCAGCAGCCCCGGGACTAGCGGGGTATACGAGCAGTACTTC. Protein: CASSPGTSGVYEQYF.

This chain links TRBV28 with TRBJ1-2; D is perhaps TRBD1 (5 bases). Germline CDR1 reads MDHEN; CDR2 reads SYDVKM. The CDR3 totals 13 residues. The V and J ends lost 6 bases and 0 bases respectively, with 8 bases between them. The CDR3 region has the DNA TGTGCCAGCAGGGCGACAGCTAACTATGGCTACACCTTC. Translation: CASRATANYGYTF.

The chain has TRBV11-3 and TRBJ2-1, with D unclear. Deletions cut 6 bases from V and 4 bases from J, with 16 bases between. The germline V gene encodes CDR1 SGHNT and CDR2 YENEEA. This CDR3 has 15 amino acids. In DNA, the CDR3 is TGTGCCAGCAGTCTGGGTTCTAAAGCATACAATGAGCAGTTCTTC. This translates into CASSLGSKAYNEQFF.

The V gene is TRBV2, the J gene TRBJ1-3; no firm D call. With 7 bases removed from V and 1 base from J, the gap between germline ends came to 11 bases. The CDR3 sequence is 14 residues long. Germline V gene sequence: CDR1 SNHLY, CDR2 FYNNEI. The CDR3 here is CASNPGGSGNTIYF. The CDR3, as DNA: TGTGCCAGCAATCCGGGTGGTTCTGGAAACACCATATATTTT.

The V call is TRBV28, the J call TRBJ2-5; D is unclear. This CDR3 contains 19 residues. V gave up 3 bases and J gave up 2 bases, with 25 bases separating them. Germline V gene lookup returns CDR1 MDHEN and CDR2 SYDVKM. The CDR3 spells CASSFTPRREQTLQETQYF. The CDR3, as DNA: TGTGCCAGCAGTTTTACCCCGAGGAGAGAGCAGACCTTACAAGAGACCCAGTACTTC.

Comments on this clone: Other DNA sequences within the sample encode an identical CDR3. V gene TRBV7-2 combines with J gene TRBJ2-7; 7 bases match TRBD2. V trimming: 5 bases; J trimming: 7 bases; junction bases outside the gene matches: 8. Germline CDR1 reads SGHTA; CDR2 reads FQGNSA. The CDR3 totals 13 residues. The CDR3 nucleotides are TGTGCCAGCAGCCCACAGGTGGGAGGGGAGCAGTACTTC. This codes for CASSPQVGGEQYF.

The chain has TRBV5-1 and TRBJ1-1, with 7 positions matching TRBD1. The V segment lost 3 bases and the J segment 3 bases; nucleotides outside the gene matches: 8. The germline V gene encodes CDR1 SGHRS and CDR2 YFSETQ. CDR3 size: 15 residues. CDR3 nucleotide sequence: TGCGCCAGCAGCTCAACAGGGGCAAGGGACACTGAAGCTTTCTTT. Its protein product is CASSSTGARDTEAFF.

This chain uses TRBV11-2 with TRBJ2-7; TRBD2 matches 9 bases. Germline trimming cut 6 bases from V and 9 bases from J; bases unmatched to any gene: 9. This CDR3 is built from 13 residues. Germline loops: CDR1 SGHAT, CDR2 FQNNGV. DNA of the CDR3: TGTGCCAGCAGTTTTAGCGGGAGAAGTTTGCAGTACTTC. It encodes CASSFSGRSLQYF.

This clone was recorded only once. The chain uses TRBV11-2 and TRBJ2-7; 10 nucleotides line up with TRBD1. V lost 4 bases and J lost 5; bases outside the gene matches: 11. The length of the CDR3 is 16 residues. Germline assignment: CDR1 SGHAT and CDR2 FQNNGV. CDR3 DNA: TGTGCCAGCAGCTCCTCTCCGGGACAGGGGTCCCACGAGCAGTACTTC. Translating it yields CASSSSPGQGSHEQYF. The complete variable domain, with remaining parts taken from reference TRBV11-2 and TRBJ2-7, reads EAGVAQSPRYKIIEKRQSVAFWCNPISGHATLYWYQQILGQGPKLLIQFQNNGVVDDSQLPKDRFSAERLKGVDSTLKIQPAKLEDSAVYLCASSSSPGQGSHEQYFGPGTRLTVT.

This clone showed up many times. This chain links TRBV7-3 with TRBJ2-3; TRBD2 agrees at 9 bases. After removal of 8 bases from V and 3 bases from J, the junction contained 9 bases not matched to a gene. This CDR3 has 15 amino acids. CDR1 is SGHTA, CDR2 FQGTGA, per germline. CDR3 sequence reads: CASQVAGERTDTQYF. The CDR3, as DNA: TGTGCCAGCCAAGTAGCGGGAGAAAGAACAGATACGCAGTATTTT.

The rearrangement joins TRBV19 to TRBJ2-7; D perhaps matches TRBD1 (6 bases). V was shortened by 6 bases and J by 5 bases, with 23 bases between the two germline ends. CDR1 and CDR2 (germline): LNHDA, SQIVND (reference sequence). The CDR3 spans 16 residues. The CDR3 bases are TGTGCCAGTAGACCCGGTTCCCTAACAGGGTCACACGAGCAGTACTTC. Translating gives CASRPGSLTGSHEQYF. Supplemented by reference TRBV19 and TRBJ2-7, the full variable domain reads DGGITQSPKYLFRKEGQNVTLSCEQNLNHDAMYWYRQDPGQGLRLIYYSQIVNDFQKGDIAEGYSVSREKKESFPLTVTSAQKNPTAFYLCASRPGSLTGSHEQYFGPGTRLTVT.

This rearrangement joins TRBV18 to TRBJ1-2, with D uncertain. CDR1 and CDR2 (germline): KGHSH, LQKENI. Trimming removed 2 bases from V and 2 bases from J, with 6 bases in between. The CDR3 has 13 residues. The CDR3 DNA reads TGTGCCAGCTCACCAAACAAAAACTATGGCTACACCTTC. Its protein is CASSPNKNYGYTF. Using reference TRBV18 and TRBJ1-2 for the parts outside the CDR3, the full variable domain is NAGVMQNPRHLVRRRGQEARLRCSPMKGHSHVYWYRQLPEEGLKFMVYLQKENIIDESGMPKERFSAEFPKEGPSILRIQQVVRGDSAAYFCASSPNKNYGYTFGSGTRLTVV.

The chain joins TRBV5-1 to TRBJ2-3; 10 nucleotides agree with TRBD1. The J segment lost 1 base and the V segment lost 2 bases, leaving 7 bases of the junction unmatched. The V gene's germline CDR1 is SGHRS and CDR2 YFSETQ. This CDR3 is built from 17 residues. CDR3 in DNA: TGCGCCAGCAGCTTTCGACAGGGGGCTCTGGGCACAGATACGCAGTATTTT. Translating it yields CASSFRQGALGTDTQYF.

The genes are TRBV5-1 and TRBJ1-1, with D unresolved. From germline, CDR1 is SGHRS and CDR2 YFSETQ. This CDR3 is 13 amino acids long. Trimming cost V 5 bases and J 9 bases, with 17 bases left between them. The CDR3 spells CASRIRPEQKAFF. CDR3 DNA sequence: TGCGCCAGCAGGATCCGCCCCGAACAGAAAGCTTTCTTT.

Of note for this clone: One junction end does not reproduce the germline sequence, and a read error may be involved. As DNA, the CDR3 is TGTGCCAGCACCTTAAACCCCGACAGCATTCAGTACTTC. Its protein product is CASTLNPDSIQYF. The chain uses TRBV11-3 and TRBJ2-4; D possibly corresponds to TRBD1 (5 bases). The CDR3 runs 13 residues. Germline V gene lookup returns CDR1 SGHNT and CDR2 YENEEA.

The gene calls are TRBV7-7 and TRBJ2-1, with 9 bases that match TRBD2. The CDR3 length is 15 residues. Trimming removed 2 bases from V and 4 bases from J; junction bases left unmatched: 3. CDR1 SSHAT and CDR2 FNYEAQ come from the germline V gene (reference sequence). The CDR3 spells CASSLRLAEYNEQFF. Here the CDR3 DNA reads TGTGCCAGCAGCTTAAGACTAGCGGAATACAATGAGCAGTTCTTC.

The genes are TRBV10-3 and TRBJ2-3, with TRBD1 identical over 8 bases. Looked up from germline, CDR1 is ENHRY and CDR2 is SYGVKD. V gave up 6 bases and J gave up 3 bases; unmatched junction bases: 11. The CDR3 extends over 16 amino acids. The CDR3 sequence is CAISLQGAGGTDTQYF. The CDR3 bases are TGTGCCATCAGCCTCCAGGGGGCCGGTGGGACAGATACGCAGTATTTT.

This clone came up once. J is TRBJ2-1 and V is TRBV30; D is unresolved. There are 12 residues in the CDR3. From germline, CDR1 is GTSNPN and CDR2 SVGIG (reference sequence). The V gene lost 6 bases and the J gene lost 5 bases, with 11 bases spanning the gap. The CDR3 region has the DNA TGTGCCTGCCTACGGCCCAACAATGAGCAGTTCTTC. Amino acids: CACLRPNNEQFF.

The chain carries TRBV11-2 and TRBJ2-5; 7 bases agree with TRBD2. V was clipped by 2 bases and J by 1 base; unmatched bases: 13. The CDR3 runs 18 residues. Germline-derived CDR1 and CDR2 are SGHAT and FQNNGV. CDR3 DNA sequence: TGTGCCAGCAGCTTAAAGCCTAGCGGAGACGGGTTCCAAGAGACCCAGTACTTC. It is translated as CASSLKPSGDGFQETQYF. The full variable domain, rest sourced from reference TRBV11-2 and TRBJ2-5, is EAGVAQSPRYKIIEKRQSVAFWCNPISGHATLYWYQQILGQGPKLLIQFQNNGVVDDSQLPKDRFSAERLKGVDSTLKIQPAKLEDSAVYLCASSLKPSGDGFQETQYFGPGTRLLVL.

Worth noting for this clone: At one end the junction does not follow the germline gene, possibly because of a read error. V and J are TRBV6-4 and TRBJ2-7; D is unresolved. The CDR3 consists of 15 residues. CDR1 is MRHNA, CDR2 SNTAGT, per germline. CDR3 amino acids: CASSYSIGSPVEQYF. The DNA of the CDR3 is TGTGCCAGCAGTTACTCGATAGGTTCGCCCGTCGAGCAGTACTTC.

The V call is TRBV5-4, the J call TRBJ2-1, with 7 bases aligning to TRBD2. Germline CDR1 and CDR2: SGHNT and YYREEE (reference sequence). The length of the CDR3 is 16 residues. The V and J ends lost 0 bases and 9 bases, in that order; junction bases with no gene match: 12. The CDR3 reads CASSLALAGVQGEQFF. DNA for the CDR3: TGTGCCAGCAGCTTGGCACTGGCGGGAGTTCAAGGTGAGCAGTTCTTC.

For the CDR3, the DNA is TGTGCCAGCAGTTATTGGACGGACGGCACAGATACGCAGTATTTT. Translated: CASSYWTDGTDTQYF. The V call is TRBV27, the J call TRBJ2-3, with D hard to call. The V end was cut by 4 bases, the J end by 1 base, with 12 bases between. The CDR3 has 15 amino acids. Germline CDR1 MNHEY, CDR2 SMNVEV (reference sequence).

This clone showed up just a few times. Other nucleotide sequences from this sample produce the same CDR3. V is TRBV5-1 and J is TRBJ2-1; D is perhaps TRBD1 (6 bases). Between the trimmed V and J ends, which lost 4 bases and 0 bases, there was a span of 11 bases. Looked up from germline, CDR1 is SGHRS and CDR2 is YFSETQ. The CDR3 runs 15 residues. The CDR3: CASSPDSSSYNEQFF. CDR3 DNA: TGCGCCAGCAGCCCGGACAGTTCCTCCTACAATGAGCAGTTCTTC.

The chain carries TRBV2 and TRBJ2-4; no clear D. There are 15 residues in the CDR3. Trimming cost V 6 bases and J 7 bases, with 19 bases left between them. CDR1 and CDR2 from the germline V gene are SNHLY and FYNNEI. The CDR3 DNA sequence: TGTGCCAGCAGACTGGATAATCGACCCGTCAACATTCAGTACTTC. This sequence encodes CASRLDNRPVNIQYF.

This rearrangement joins TRBV6-4 to TRBJ2-1; TRBD2 matches 9 bases. Germline values: CDR1 MRHNA, CDR2 SNTAGT. There are 14 residues in the CDR3. J lost 8 bases, V lost 5 bases, and 7 bases had no gene match. The CDR3 is CASSRREGTHEQFF. The CDR3 DNA follows: TGTGCCAGCAGTCGGCGGGAGGGAACCCATGAGCAGTTCTTC.

This clone occurred a few times. V usage is TRBV18 and J usage is TRBJ1-1; the D is unclear. Between the trimmed V and J ends, which lost 4 bases and 1 base, there was a span of 10 bases. The CDR3 runs 14 residues. Germline assignment: CDR1 KGHSH and CDR2 LQKENI. The CDR3 sequence: CASSLVAGNTEAFF. CDR3 nucleotide sequence: TGTGCCAGCTCACTTGTAGCAGGGAACACTGAAGCTTTCTTT. The full variable domain, with the rest looked up from reference TRBV18 and TRBJ1-1, is NAGVMQNPRHLVRRRGQEARLRCSPMKGHSHVYWYRQLPEEGLKFMVYLQKENIIDESGMPKERFSAEFPKEGPSILRIQQVVRGDSAAYFCASSLVAGNTEAFFGQGTRLTVV.